This TCR beta chain comes out of a study of shared clonotypes between healthy human individuals. V lost 0 bases, J lost 9 bases, and 8 bases stayed unmatched. The germline V gene encodes CDR1 SGHRS and CDR2 YFSETQ. The CDR3 consists of 15 residues. For sorted subsets, 150 to 200 ng DNA per replicate equaled 30,000 or so T cell genomes. Sequencing used immunoSEQ multiplex PCR; TCRdb keeps in-frame clones, though not all of them. The sample includes some 650,000 clones, less than 98% of them seen just once. The receptor was derived from a woman aged 30 to 39 in good health. Sequencing was carried out using naive CD4+ T cells sorted from blood. Specified subset: CD45RA+ positively selected. The chain combines TRBV5-1 with TRBJ2-1, with 8 bases identical to TRBD2. CDR3 in amino acids: CASSLAAAAGAEQFF. The CDR3 DNA reads as TGCGCCAGCAGCTTGGCCGCGGCAGCGGGAGCTGAGCAGTTCTTC.